Below are 20 T cell receptor beta chains sequenced from a single sample in a study of blood T cell repertoires in COVID-19. Some clones are missing from TCRdb's copy, which holds only in-frame ones; the method was immunoSEQ multiplex PCR. Of about 150,000 clones detected, around nine tenths appear once; the ten largest clones hold under 0.65%. The sequenced sample consisted of peripheral blood. Receptor source: a man between 60 and 70 years old with COVID-19, enrolled during active disease.

The chain recombines TRBV6-4 with TRBJ1-1; the D is unclear. CDR3 size: 13 residues. V shed 1 base and J shed 9 bases, with 12 bases lying between them. Per germline, CDR1 MRHNA and CDR2 SNTAGT. CDR3: CASSDFLRGKAFF. The CDR3 DNA reads as TGTGCCAGCAGTGACTTTCTTCGGGGAAAAGCTTTCTTT.

The chain combines TRBV18 with TRBJ1-3; D is ambiguous. Germline CDR1 reads KGHSH; CDR2 reads LQKENI. CDR3 length equals 18 residues. Deletions cut 2 bases from V and 0 bases from J, with 17 bases between. The CDR3 DNA follows: TGTGCCAGCTCACCAACTCTTTCGTATCTCTCCTCTGGAAACACCATATATTTT. Protein: CASSPTLSYLSSGNTIYF. Looking up the rest from reference TRBV18 and TRBJ1-3 gives the full variable domain: NAGVMQNPRHLVRRRGQEARLRCSPMKGHSHVYWYRQLPEEGLKFMVYLQKENIIDESGMPKERFSAEFPKEGPSILRIQQVVRGDSAAYFCASSPTLSYLSSGNTIYFGEGSWLTVV.

The chain is built from TRBV25-1 and TRBJ2-7, with TRBD2 matching 10 bases. The CDR3 consists of 15 residues. Per germline, CDR1 MGHDK and CDR2 SYGVNS. After removal of 9 bases from V and 6 bases from J, the junction contained 14 bases not matched to a gene. The CDR3 nucleotides are TGTGCCAGTGGATTTGCGCTAGCGGGAGCGGGCGAGCAGTACTTC. Translated, it gives CASGFALAGAGEQYF.

This chain links TRBV6-2 or TRBV6-3 with TRBJ2-5; 16 bases line up with TRBD2. Trimming cost V 2 bases and J 4 bases; bases outside gene matches: 4. This CDR3 has 17 amino acids. From germline, CDR1 is MNHEY and CDR2 SVGEGT. This CDR3 reads CASSYGGLAGGRETQYF. CDR3 nucleotides: TGTGCCAGCAGTTACGGGGGACTAGCGGGAGGGAGAGAGACCCAGTACTTC.

This sequence joins TRBV28 and TRBJ2-6, with D tentatively TRBD2 (6 bases). V dropped 4 bases and J dropped 2 bases, with 15 bases sitting between them. The CDR3 is made up of 17 amino acids. CDR1 and CDR2 (germline): MDHEN, SYDVKM. The CDR3 protein is CASSSPPSGAGANVLTF. The CDR3 DNA reads TGTGCCAGCAGTTCACCCCCCTCGGGAGCTGGGGCCAACGTCCTGACTTTC. Complete variable domain (other parts from reference TRBV28 and TRBJ2-6): DVKVTQSSRYLVKRTGEKVFLECVQDMDHENMFWYRQDPGLGLRLIYFSYDVKMKEKGDIPEGYSVSREKKERFSLILESASTNQTSMYLCASSSPPSGAGANVLTFGAGSRLTVL.

The V and J genes are TRBV4-2 and TRBJ1-4; D is possibly TRBD1 (5 bases). Per the germline V gene, CDR1 is LGHNA and CDR2 is YNFKEQ. V was clipped by 1 base and J by 2 bases, with 14 bases between them. This CDR3 is 17 amino acids long. This CDR3 is CASSQAGSGTTNEKLFF. The CDR3 DNA reads TGTGCCAGCAGCCAAGCAGGGTCCGGTACGACTAATGAAAAACTGTTTTTT.

This chain links TRBV7-2 with TRBJ1-3; D unclear. The germline V gene has CDR1 SGHTA and CDR2 FQGNSA. The CDR3 sequence is 15 residues long. Trimming shortened V by 0 bases and J by 4 bases, and 10 bases separated the two germline ends. The DNA of the CDR3 is TGTGCCAGCAGCTTAGCGCCCCCACTCGGAAACACCATATATTTT. Amino acid sequence: CASSLAPPLGNTIYF.

V gene TRBV20-1 combines with J gene TRBJ1-4; D is undetermined. This CDR3 has 11 amino acids. Germline values: CDR1 DFQATT, CDR2 SNEGSKA (reference sequence). V was trimmed by 7 bases and J by 7 bases, leaving 10 bases between them. The CDR3 sequence is CSVNSREKLFF. Written as DNA, the CDR3 is TGCAGTGTTAACAGCCGTGAAAAACTGTTTTTT.

The gene calls are TRBV11-2 and TRBJ1-5; D is possibly TRBD1 (5 bases). V lost 1 base and J 4 bases, leaving 8 bases between the germline ends. CDR3 length: 14 residues. CDR1 and CDR2 from the germline V gene are SGHAT and FQNNGV. CDR3 nucleotides: TGTGCCAGCAGCTTAGCGGCAGGGAATCAGCCCCAGCATTTT. Encoded protein: CASSLAAGNQPQHF. The complete variable domain, with remaining parts taken from reference TRBV11-2 and TRBJ1-5, reads EAGVAQSPRYKIIEKRQSVAFWCNPISGHATLYWYQQILGQGPKLLIQFQNNGVVDDSQLPKDRFSAERLKGVDSTLKIQPAKLEDSAVYLCASSLAAGNQPQHFGDGTRLSIL.

This chain uses TRBV4-2 with TRBJ2-3, with 7 positions matching TRBD2. Looked up from germline, CDR1 is LGHNA and CDR2 is YNFKEQ. The CDR3 is 14 residues long. The ends lost 5 bases at V and 7 bases at J; junction bases unmatched: 9. CDR3 sequence reads: CASSKAGEGNTQYF. In nucleotides, the CDR3 is TGTGCCAGCAGCAAGGCGGGGGAGGGTAATACGCAGTATTTT.

This clone was detected once. The CDR3 DNA reads TGTGCCAGTAGTGCCCGGAGAGATGAAGCTTTCTTT. This encodes CASSARRDEAFF. The chain recombines TRBV19 with TRBJ1-1; no firm D call. Germline V gives CDR1 LNHDA, CDR2 SQIVND (reference sequence). The CDR3 spans 12 residues. V was shortened by 5 bases and J by 7 bases, with 11 bases between the two germline ends.

V is TRBV12-3 or TRBV12-4 and J is TRBJ1-2; D gene unclear. CDR3 length: 11 residues. Trimming took off 4 bases at V and 7 bases at J, with 7 bases between the two ends. The DNA of the CDR3 is TGTGCCAGCAGTTCTCTCTCTGGCTACACCTTC. This encodes CASSSLSGYTF.

This clone has ten or more counts. The V and J genes are TRBV28 and TRBJ1-5, with 8 positions matching TRBD1. Germline CDR1 and CDR2: MDHEN and SYDVKM. Losses at the gene ends were 5 bases for V and 3 bases for J; bases not matched to a gene: 6. The CDR3 sequence is 15 residues long. The DNA of the CDR3 is TGTGCCAGCAGTCCGCGACAGGGGCCCAATCAGCCCCAGCATTTT. It translates to CASSPRQGPNQPQHF. The entire variable domain, with the rest obtained from reference TRBV28 and TRBJ1-5, is as follows: DVKVTQSSRYLVKRTGEKVFLECVQDMDHENMFWYRQDPGLGLRLIYFSYDVKMKEKGDIPEGYSVSREKKERFSLILESASTNQTSMYLCASSPRQGPNQPQHFGDGTRLSIL.

J is TRBJ2-1 and V is TRBV5-6; D might be TRBD2 (5 bases). V gave up 3 bases and J gave up 8 bases, with 18 bases separating them. Per germline, CDR1 SGHDT and CDR2 YYEEEE. This CDR3 spans 15 amino acids. CDR3 sequence reads: CASSSLQIARDEQFF. Here the CDR3 DNA reads TGTGCCAGCAGCTCCCTACAAATAGCGCGTGATGAGCAGTTCTTC.

The rearrangement uses TRBV2 and TRBJ2-6; D not resolved. Germline values: CDR1 SNHLY, CDR2 FYNNEI. The V and J ends lost 7 bases and 3 bases respectively, with 4 bases between them. This CDR3 is built from 12 residues. The CDR3 sequence: CASTGGANVLTF. The CDR3 DNA sequence: TGTGCCAGCACAGGTGGGGCCAACGTCCTGACTTTC.

J is TRBJ1-2 and V is TRBV19; D is unresolved. Trimming stripped 1 base from V and 4 bases from J, with 7 bases between. The germline gives CDR1 LNHDA, CDR2 SQIVND (reference sequence). The CDR3 spans 13 residues. CDR3 amino acids: CASSIALSYGYTF. Here the CDR3 DNA reads TGTGCCAGTAGTATAGCCCTGTCCTATGGCTACACCTTC.

The chain carries TRBV7-6 and TRBJ1-3; possible D gene TRBD1, 5 bases. V shed 1 base and J shed 4 bases, with 11 bases lying between them. CDR1 and CDR2 from the germline V gene are SGHVS and FNYEAQ. This CDR3 is built from 15 residues. CDR3 nucleotide sequence: TGTGCCAGCAGCTTAGGGGGCACAACGGGAAACACCATATATTTT. Protein sequence: CASSLGGTTGNTIYF.

The chain uses TRBV7-2 and TRBJ2-5, with 11 bases identical to TRBD2. The J segment lost 5 bases and the V segment lost 5 bases, leaving 10 bases of the junction unmatched. The CDR3 sequence is 16 residues long. CDR1 and CDR2 from the germline V gene are SGHTA and FQGNSA. CDR3 nucleotides: TGTGCCAGCAGCCCTCCCATAGCGGGGGGGCGTGAGACCCAGTACTTC. This encodes CASSPPIAGGRETQYF.

This chain links TRBV7-2 with TRBJ1-3; 9 nucleotides agree with TRBD1. The CDR3 totals 15 residues. Germline V CDR1 and CDR2: SGHTA, FQGNSA. V gave up 3 bases and J gave up 4 bases; unmatched junction bases: 4. The CDR3 sequence is CASSFGTGKGNTIYF. The CDR3 nucleotides are TGTGCCAGCAGCTTCGGGACAGGGAAAGGAAACACCATATATTTT.

The chain couples TRBV19 to TRBJ1-4, with TRBD1 matching over 7 bases. The CDR3 runs to 16 residues. V lost 1 base, J lost 1 base, and 3 bases stayed unmatched. Germline lookup yields CDR1 LNHDA and CDR2 SQIVND (reference sequence). DNA for the CDR3: TGTGCCAGTAGTATAGGCCAGGGGGTAACTAATGAAAAACTGTTTTTT. This encodes CASSIGQGVTNEKLFF.